This T cell receptor beta chain was observed in a study of T cell responses to AZD1222 COVID-19 vaccine. Study-wide findings and caveats: Sampled repertoires all dated from after the peak T cell response. The donors showed a predominance of white British ancestry and of females, with possible underestimation of clonal diversity. When two AZD1222 doses had been given, Spike-specific TCR breadth and depth rose. Regions left unmutated in variants are reportedly the target of nearly half of spike-specific TCRs.

CDR1 is SNHLY and CDR2 is FYNNEI in the germline V gene. The CDR3 totals 14 residues. Trimming stripped 3 bases from V and 1 base from J, with 9 bases between. As for this clone: Its antigen is still unknown.

Generated by immunoSEQ multiplex PCR, the TCRdb table keeps only in-frame clones and is missing some. The repertoire includes about 160,000 clones, roughly 93% of them detected once, and approximately 1% sits in the top ten. Sequences were derived from peripheral blood, sampled on day 0 of AZD1222 vaccination. This receptor was obtained from an adult in good health. The rearrangement uses TRBV2 and TRBJ1-1; possibly TRBD1 for D (5 bases). The CDR3 loop is CASSDRVRNTEAFF. CDR3 nucleotides: TGTGCCAGCAGTGACAGGGTGAGGAACACTGAAGCTTTCTTT.